A selection of T cell receptor beta chains follows, all from one sample in a study of technical replicates of blood from a handful of donors. Generated by immunoSEQ multiplex PCR, the TCRdb table keeps only in-frame clones and is missing some. The top ten hold around 0.25% of the sample, which has around 90,000 clones, 94% seen once. The source material was T cells isolated from PBMCs. These receptors originate from a human donor in good health. Each CDR3 is given with its conserved first and last residue. Each record gives: clone size, D gene, J gene, V gene, CDR3 DNA, CDR3 protein. A D gene is named only where the DNA matches it firmly. For some rows the clone size is stated as once, few or many, or as a class when expanded; others skip it.

once TRBD2 TRBJ2-2 TRBV4-1 TGCGCCAGCAGGCCCCCTTGGAGCGGGAGGGACACCGGGGAGCTGTTTTTT CASRPPWSGRDTGELFF
few TRBD1 TRBJ2-1 TRBV14 TGTGCCAGCAGCCACCTCCCCGGACAGGGGGATAACCCGCAGTTCTTC CASSHLPGQGDNPQFF
. . TRBJ1-5 TRBV28 TGTGCCAGCAGTCCCACAGGGTGGAGCAATCAGCCCCAGCATTTT CASSPTGWSNQPQHF
. TRBD1 TRBJ1-1 TRBV6-1 TGTGCCAGCAGTGAGGGTTTCAGGGGGCGATCTTTGAACACTGAAGCTTTCTTT CASSEGFRGRSLNTEAFF
once . TRBJ2-1 TRBV11-2 TGTGCCAGCAGCTTAGTCTTTGGGGGGAGTAAGGATGAGCAGTTCTTC CASSLVFGGSKDEQFF
. . TRBJ1-2 TRBV2 TGTGCCAGCAGTGAGCGAGGCTATGGCTACACCTTC CASSERGYGYTF
. . TRBJ2-7 TRBV4-1 TGCGCCAGCAGCGTCGGGGTCTCCTACGAGCAGTACTTC CASSVGVSYEQYF
. . TRBJ1-1 TRBV18 TGTGCCAGCTCACTGCAGGGCGCGAACACTGAAGCTTTCTTT CASSLQGANTEAFF
. TRBD1 TRBJ2-7 TRBV5-1 TGCGCCAGCAGCTTTAGGACAGGGCTTAGCTACGAGCAGTACTTC CASSFRTGLSYEQYF
. TRBD1 TRBJ2-2 TRBV5-1 TGCGCCAGCGGAGCCACGGACAGGTCTAGGCCCGGGGAGCTGTTTTTT CASGATDRSRPGELFF
. TRBD1 TRBJ1-3 TRBV6-5 TGTGCCAGCATCGAACAGGGGCTGGGAAACACCATATATTTT CASIEQGLGNTIYF
. . TRBJ1-2 TRBV27 TGTGCCAGCAGCAGTTTAGGGGCTTACTATGGCTACACCTTC CASSSLGAYYGYTF
. TRBD2 TRBJ2-5 TRBV11-1 TGTGCCAGCAGCTTACGGCGGGAGGCCGCCTTATGGACCCAGTACTTC CASSLRREAALWTQYF
. TRBD1 TRBJ2-7 TRBV5-1 TGCGCCAGCAGCTTAGGACAGGCCCGGGCTAACTACGAGCAGTACTTC CASSLGQARANYEQYF
. TRBD1 TRBJ1-2 TRBV6-1 TGTGCCAGCAGACAGGGGGCCCTAAACTATGGCTACACCTTC CASRQGALNYGYTF
. TRBD2 TRBJ2-1 TRBV7-8 TGTGCCAGCAGCTTAGTGGGACTAGCTGCGAATGAGCAGTTCTTC CASSLVGLAANEQFF
. . TRBJ2-1 TRBV7-2 TGTGCCAGCAGCCGCCTCGGCTCCTACAATGAGCAGTTCTTC CASSRLGSYNEQFF
. TRBD2 TRBJ2-3 TRBV9 TGTGCCAGCAGTGGGACTAGCATCTTAGATACGCAGTATTTT CASSGTSILDTQYF
once TRBD2 TRBJ2-5 TRBV10-3 TGTGCCATCAGGGCCTGGTCGACTAGCGGCAAAGAGACCCAGTACTTC CAIRAWSTSGKETQYF
. . TRBJ2-7 TRBV19 TGTGCCAGTAGTATAGCCAGGCCAGATCTCTACGAGCAGTACTTC CASSIARPDLYEQYF
. . TRBJ2-7 TRBV10-3 TGTGCCATCAGTGAGTCTCGGCAGCGCTACGAGCAGTACTTC CAISESRQRYEQYF
. . TRBJ1-2 TRBV2 TGTGCCAGCAGGGACGGACAGCTCTATGGCTACACCTTC CASRDGQLYGYTF
once TRBD1 TRBJ2-5 TRBV27 TGTGCCAGCAGTTTCTTGGGTAAGGGGGCGCATGAGACCCAGTACTTC CASSFLGKGAHETQYF
. TRBD1 TRBJ2-7 TRBV6-1 TGTGCCAGCAGTGATCGGCTACCTTGGACAGGGGCTGGGGTGACCTACGAGCAGTACTTC CASSDRLPWTGAGVTYEQYF
. TRBD2 TRBJ2-3 TRBV7-9 TGTGCCAGCAGCTTACTAGCGGGGGGGCCAGATACGCAGTATTTT CASSLLAGGPDTQYF
. . TRBJ1-5 TRBV19 TGTGCCAGTAGTATAGGTTGGGGCTCTAGTCAGCCCCAGCATTTT CASSIGWGSSQPQHF
. TRBD1 TRBJ2-1 TRBV28 TGTGCCAGCAGTTCGGCCGGGACAGGGGGGGACAATGAGCAGTTCTTC CASSSAGTGGDNEQFF
. . TRBJ1-3 TRBV4-2 TGTGCCAGCAGCCAAGATCTAGGTCGGGGAGTCCAAAACACCATATATTTT CASSQDLGRGVQNTIYF